The 10 T cell receptor beta chains presented below share a single source sample, sequenced in a study of T cell responses to AZD1222 COVID-19 vaccine. Measured with immunoSEQ multiplex PCR; TCRdb has only the in-frame clones, and not every one. The table records about 100,000 clones, 87% of them present only once. Sequenced here: peripheral blood, sampled on day 0 of AZD1222 vaccination. The receptor set was obtained from an adult in good health.

This sequence joins TRBV21-1 and TRBJ1-1. TRBV21-1 is tagged as a pseudogene. The CDR3 totals 14 residues. CDR3 nucleotide sequence: TGTGCCAGCAGCACCCACAGTCCGGGGACTGAAGCTTTCTTT. It translates to CASSTHSPGTEAFF.

The gene calls are TRBV2 and TRBJ2-2; no clear D gene. CDR1 and CDR2 (germline): SNHLY, FYNNEI. V lost 8 bases to trimming and J lost 2 bases, with 12 bases between them. The CDR3 totals 14 residues. DNA for the CDR3: TGTGCCAGCGGCTTGGACGGAAACACCGGGGAGCTGTTTTTT. Its protein product is CASGLDGNTGELFF.

Concerning this clone: An end of the junction does not agree with germline; a read error may underlie this. This chain links TRBV6-5 with TRBJ2-3, with D possibly being TRBD2 (5 bases). Germline V gene sequence: CDR1 MNHEY, CDR2 SVGAGI. The CDR3 is 15 residues long. The CDR3: CASSSPTRLSDMQYF. The DNA for the CDR3 is TGTGCCAGCAGCTCCCCCACTAGGTTGTCAGATATGCAGTATTTT.

This sequence joins TRBV7-8 and TRBJ2-3; a weak D match, TRBD2 (6 bases). The CDR3 runs 15 residues. Germline loops: CDR1 SGHVS, CDR2 FQNEAQ. Trimming pared 0 bases from V and 4 bases from J, leaving 11 bases between. This CDR3 is CASSLAGLAADTQYF. CDR3 DNA: TGTGCCAGCAGCTTAGCTGGGTTAGCGGCAGATACGCAGTATTTT.

This chain uses TRBV2 with TRBJ1-5; D remains unclear. The CDR3 is 22 amino acids. Germline lookup yields CDR1 SNHLY and CDR2 FYNNEI. The V and J ends lost 1 base and 1 base respectively, with 29 bases between them. CDR3 in amino acids: CASSEVRRASGKGVGSNQPQHF. CDR3 DNA sequence: TGTGCCAGCAGTGAAGTTCGTCGAGCTTCGGGAAAGGGTGTCGGGAGCAATCAGCCCCAGCATTTT.

The J gene is TRBJ1-5, the V gene TRBV28; 9 bases match TRBD1. This CDR3 is built from 15 residues. Germline values: CDR1 MDHEN, CDR2 SYDVKM. After removal of 5 bases from V and 11 bases from J, the junction contained 13 bases not matched to a gene. CDR3 in amino acids: CASSRAGTGRMSQHF. For the CDR3, the DNA is TGTGCCAGCAGTCGGGCCGGGACAGGGCGCATGTCCCAGCATTTT.

This chain links TRBV6-6 with TRBJ1-1; 8 bases match TRBD1. The CDR3 length is 12 residues. Per germline, CDR1 MNHNY and CDR2 SVGAGI (reference sequence). J lost 6 bases, V lost 5 bases, and 2 bases had no gene match. The CDR3 spells CASSTQGAEAFF. DNA of the CDR3: TGTGCCAGCAGTACACAGGGGGCTGAAGCTTTCTTT.

The chain combines TRBV4-1 with TRBJ2-7, with TRBD2 identical over 8 bases. The V gene end was trimmed by 1 base and the J gene end by 4 bases; junction bases not matched to a gene: 3. The V gene's germline CDR1 is MGHRA and CDR2 YSYEKL. The CDR3 is 14 residues long. The CDR3 sequence is CASSQAGGPYEQYF. CDR3 nucleotide sequence: TGCGCCAGCAGCCAAGCGGGGGGGCCTTACGAGCAGTACTTC.

The rearrangement uses TRBV6-5 and TRBJ1-1; 9 bases are a match to TRBD1. This CDR3 has 15 amino acids. Looked up from germline, CDR1 is MNHEY and CDR2 is SVGAGI. Unmatched junction bases numbered 4, after V lost 4 bases and J lost 1 base. This CDR3 reads CASSFPGQGNTEAFF. The CDR3, as DNA: TGTGCCAGCAGTTTCCCGGGACAGGGGAACACTGAAGCTTTCTTT.

CDR3 bases: TGCGCCAGCAGCCAAGGTGCGGGGTGGGTCACTGAAGCTTTCTTT. It is translated as CASSQGAGWVTEAFF. The gene calls are TRBV4-3 and TRBJ1-1; D not certain. V was pared by 1 base and J by 4 bases, with 13 bases between. Germline V gene data show CDR1 as LGHNA and CDR2 as YSLEER. This CDR3 has 15 residues.